This T cell receptor (beta chain) appears in the sequencing data of a study of metastatic and nonmetastatic thyroid tumors. Study summary: The comparison covered peripheral blood and tumor or nodule tissue in malignant and benign thyroid patients.

Broader study findings: Reported TCR beta diversity, measured in blood and tumor, was significantly higher for malignant thyroid tumors than for benign nodules.

Germline V gives CDR1 PRHDT, CDR2 FYEKMQ (reference sequence). Trimming cost V 5 bases and J 0 bases; bases outside gene matches: 8. The CDR3 totals 19 residues. About this clone itself: Its antigen is unidentified.

Methods used by the authors: CDR3 differences across clinicopathological groups were used to build a distant-metastasis classifier for papillary thyroid cancer. With MiXCR, TCRdb reprocessed the PCR reads. In this record, the V and J calls reflect TCRdb's handling and not the investigators' own analysis. The data hold around 12,000 clones, with 30% to 35% observed a single time. Treatment of any kind had been given to no patient before thyroid surgery. The J gene is TRBJ2-1, the V gene TRBV13, with TRBD2 matching 15 bases. The sequencing sample was made of tumor tissue. The source of this sequence is a female donor with papillary thyroid cancer or a benign thyroid nodule (not recorded which). Some clones in this sample may be carry-over from other donors' samples. Written as DNA, the CDR3 is TGTGCCAGCAGCCCCAGAGGACTAGCGGGAGGGGTCTCCTACAATGAGCAGTTCTTC. Amino acid sequence: CASSPRGLAGGVSYNEQFF.